Shown below are 5 T cell receptor beta chains from a single sample sequenced in a study of post-analysis software for immune sequencing data. Study-wide findings and caveats: Patients had higher frequencies than controls of roughly five TRBV segments, including TRBV5-6, TRBV5-1 and TRBV20-1.

The antigens for these receptors are not known. Prepared TCR beta cDNA libraries contained unique molecular identifiers. TCRdb re-called the PCR reads through MiXCR, storing one row per CDR3 protein. The sample shows 800,000 to 950,000 distinct CDR3 sequences, about 50% of them seen only once. Sequences were obtained from blood. Every receptor here comes from a girl under 18 with multiple sclerosis.

The rearrangement uses TRBV4-2 and TRBJ2-5; 14 bases align to TRBD2. This CDR3 is 17 amino acids long. From germline, CDR1 is LGHNA and CDR2 YNFKEQ. Trimming removed 0 bases from V and 9 bases from J; junction bases left unmatched: 9. The CDR3, as DNA: TGTGCCAGCAGCCAAGAAGGGACTAGCGGGGGACCAGGGGCCCAGTACTTC. This sequence encodes CASSQEGTSGGPGAQYF.

This clonotype occurred once. The genes are TRBV3-1 and TRBJ2-4; D unresolved. The DNA end favors TRBJ2-7, so the J call may be wrong. This CDR3 has 14 amino acids. CDR1 LGHDT and CDR2 YNNKEL come from the germline V gene (reference sequence). The CDR3 loop is CASSLRAAAYEQYF. Written as DNA, the CDR3 is TGTGCCAGCAGCCTTCGGGCGGCTGCCTACGAGCAGTACTTC.

CDR3 loop: CASSFGTGGPFDIQYF. The CDR3 nucleotides are TGTGCCAGCAGCTTTGGGACAGGGGGCCCCTTCGACATTCAGTACTTC. J is TRBJ2-4 and V is TRBV7-8, with 12 bases aligning to TRBD1. The V segment lost 3 bases and the J segment 8 bases; nucleotides outside the gene matches: 8. The CDR3 runs 16 residues. Germline V lookup: CDR1 SGHVS, CDR2 FQNEAQ.

In its sample, this clonotype was seen once. The V call is TRBV9, the J call TRBJ2-7; D possibly corresponds to TRBD2 (5 bases). The V gene's germline CDR1 is SGDLS and CDR2 YYNGEE. Trimming shortened V by 0 bases and J by 0 bases, and 10 bases separated the two germline ends. This CDR3 comprises 15 residues. CDR3 residues: CASSVEGGGSYEQYF. The CDR3 DNA follows: TGTGCCAGCAGCGTAGAAGGAGGAGGCTCCTACGAGCAGTACTTC.

V gene TRBV18 combines with J gene TRBJ2-3, with TRBD1 matching 9 bases. Germline assignment: CDR1 KGHSH and CDR2 LQKENI. The CDR3 totals 18 residues. The V segment lost 4 bases and the J segment 2 bases; nucleotides outside the gene matches: 13. The CDR3: CASSRNSGQGGNTDTQYF. CDR3 DNA sequence: TGTGCCAGCTCACGTAACTCGGGACAGGGAGGAAACACAGATACGCAGTATTTT.